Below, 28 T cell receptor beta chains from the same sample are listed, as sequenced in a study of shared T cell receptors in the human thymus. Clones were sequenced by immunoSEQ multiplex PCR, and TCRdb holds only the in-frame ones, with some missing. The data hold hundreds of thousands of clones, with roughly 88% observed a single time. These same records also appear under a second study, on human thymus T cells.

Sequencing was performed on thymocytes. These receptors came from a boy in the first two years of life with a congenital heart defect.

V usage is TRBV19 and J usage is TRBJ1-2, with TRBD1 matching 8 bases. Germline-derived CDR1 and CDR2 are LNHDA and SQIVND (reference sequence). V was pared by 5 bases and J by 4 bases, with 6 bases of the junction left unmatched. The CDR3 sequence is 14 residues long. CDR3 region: CASSGRGRSYGYTF. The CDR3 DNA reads TGTGCCAGTAGTGGCAGGGGGCGCAGCTATGGCTACACCTTC.

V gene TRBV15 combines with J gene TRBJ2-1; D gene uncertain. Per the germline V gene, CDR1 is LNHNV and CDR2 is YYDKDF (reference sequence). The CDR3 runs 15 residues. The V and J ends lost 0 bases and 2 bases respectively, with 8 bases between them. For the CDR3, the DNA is TGTGCCACCAGCAGAGATGGGCAGGCCTACAATGAGCAGTTCTTC. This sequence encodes CATSRDGQAYNEQFF.

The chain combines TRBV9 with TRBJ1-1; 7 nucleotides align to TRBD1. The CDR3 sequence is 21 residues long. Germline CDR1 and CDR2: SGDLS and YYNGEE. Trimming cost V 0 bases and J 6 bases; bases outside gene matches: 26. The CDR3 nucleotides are TGTGCCAGCAGCGTAGCTACTGACTTGCGACAGGGCTTAGCAAGGAAGGCTGAAGCTTTCTTT. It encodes CASSVATDLRQGLARKAEAFF.

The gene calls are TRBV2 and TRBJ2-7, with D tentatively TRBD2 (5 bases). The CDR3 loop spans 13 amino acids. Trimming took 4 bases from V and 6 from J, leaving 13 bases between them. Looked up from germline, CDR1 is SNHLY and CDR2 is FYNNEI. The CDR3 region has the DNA TGTGCCAGCAGTGGTGGACTCGCGGCCGAGCAGTACTTC. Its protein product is CASSGGLAAEQYF. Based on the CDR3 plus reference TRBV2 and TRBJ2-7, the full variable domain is EPEVTQTPSHQVTQMGQEVILRCVPISNHLYFYWYRQILGQKVEFLVSFYNNEISEKSEIFDDQFSVERPDGSNFTLKIRSTKLEDSAMYFCASSGGLAAEQYFGPGTRLTVT.

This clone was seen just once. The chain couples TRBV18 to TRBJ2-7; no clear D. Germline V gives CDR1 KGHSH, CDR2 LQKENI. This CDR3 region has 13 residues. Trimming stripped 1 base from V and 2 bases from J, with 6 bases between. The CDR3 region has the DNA TGTGCCAGCTCACCACAGAGGCCCTACGAGCAGTACTTC. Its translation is CASSPQRPYEQYF.

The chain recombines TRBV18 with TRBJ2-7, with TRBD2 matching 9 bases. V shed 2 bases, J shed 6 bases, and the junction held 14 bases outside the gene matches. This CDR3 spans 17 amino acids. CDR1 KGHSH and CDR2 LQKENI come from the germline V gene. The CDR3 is CASSPAPRAGGPGEQYF. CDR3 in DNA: TGTGCCAGCTCACCAGCCCCTAGGGCGGGAGGGCCGGGCGAGCAGTACTTC. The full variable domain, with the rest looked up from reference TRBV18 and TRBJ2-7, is NAGVMQNPRHLVRRRGQEARLRCSPMKGHSHVYWYRQLPEEGLKFMVYLQKENIIDESGMPKERFSAEFPKEGPSILRIQQVVRGDSAAYFCASSPAPRAGGPGEQYFGPGTRLTVT.

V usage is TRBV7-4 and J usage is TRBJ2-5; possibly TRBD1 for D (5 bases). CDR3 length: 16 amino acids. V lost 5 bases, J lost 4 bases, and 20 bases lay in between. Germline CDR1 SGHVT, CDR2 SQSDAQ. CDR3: CASSTRQKPWVETQYF. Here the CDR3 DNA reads TGTGCCAGCAGCACCCGACAGAAGCCTTGGGTAGAGACCCAGTACTTC.

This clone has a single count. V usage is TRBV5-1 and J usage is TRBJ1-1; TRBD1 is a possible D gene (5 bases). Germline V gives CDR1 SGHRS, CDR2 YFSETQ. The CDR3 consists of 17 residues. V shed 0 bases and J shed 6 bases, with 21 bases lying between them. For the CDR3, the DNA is TGCGCCAGCAGCTTGGCCAATCTCCGGCAGGGAGGAGCTGAAGCTTTCTTT. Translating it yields CASSLANLRQGGAEAFF.

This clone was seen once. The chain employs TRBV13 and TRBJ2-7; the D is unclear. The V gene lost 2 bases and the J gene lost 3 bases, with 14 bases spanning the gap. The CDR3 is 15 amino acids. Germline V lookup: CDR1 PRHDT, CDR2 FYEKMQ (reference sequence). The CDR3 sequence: CASSLNSSLDYEQYF. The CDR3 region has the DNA TGTGCCAGCAGCTTAAATTCAAGCCTTGACTACGAGCAGTACTTC.

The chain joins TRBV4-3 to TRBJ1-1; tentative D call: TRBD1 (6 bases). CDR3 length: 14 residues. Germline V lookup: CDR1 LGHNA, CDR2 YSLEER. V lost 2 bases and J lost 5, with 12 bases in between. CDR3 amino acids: CASSQRGARTEAFF. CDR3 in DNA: TGCGCCAGCAGCCAACGGGGGGCGAGGACTGAAGCTTTCTTT.

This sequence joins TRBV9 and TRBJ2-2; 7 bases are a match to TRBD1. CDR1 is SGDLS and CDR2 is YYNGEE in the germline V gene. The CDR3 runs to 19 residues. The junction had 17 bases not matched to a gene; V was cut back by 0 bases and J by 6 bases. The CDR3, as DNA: TGTGCCAGCAGCGTAGTCGGGACAGAGGGGTTCCCACGGGCCGGGGAGCTGTTTTTT. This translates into CASSVVGTEGFPRAGELFF.

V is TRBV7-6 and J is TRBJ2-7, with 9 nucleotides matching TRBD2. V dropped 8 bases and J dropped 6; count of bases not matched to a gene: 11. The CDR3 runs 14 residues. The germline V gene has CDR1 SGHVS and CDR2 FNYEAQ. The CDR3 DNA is TGTGCCAGCGCTGTTTCATTAGCGGGAGCCGAGCAGTACTTC. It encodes CASAVSLAGAEQYF. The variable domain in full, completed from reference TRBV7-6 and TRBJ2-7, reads GAGVSQSPRYKVTKRGQDVALRCDPISGHVSLYWYRQALGQGPEFLTYFNYEAQQDKSGLPNDRFSAERPEGSISTLTIQRTEQRDSAMYRCASAVSLAGAEQYFGPGTRLTVT.

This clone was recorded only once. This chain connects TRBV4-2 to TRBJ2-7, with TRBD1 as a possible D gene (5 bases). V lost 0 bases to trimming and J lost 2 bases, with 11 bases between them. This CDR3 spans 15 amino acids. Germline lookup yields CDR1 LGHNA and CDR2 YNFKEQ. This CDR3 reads CASSQDGAPTYEQYF. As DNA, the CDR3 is TGTGCCAGCAGCCAAGATGGGGCACCAACCTACGAGCAGTACTTC.

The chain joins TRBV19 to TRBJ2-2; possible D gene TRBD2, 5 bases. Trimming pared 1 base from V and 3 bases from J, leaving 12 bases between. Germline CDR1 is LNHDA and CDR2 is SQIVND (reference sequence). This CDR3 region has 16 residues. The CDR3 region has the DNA TGTGCCAGTAGTATAGCCCTGGTTAGCGACACCGGGGAGCTGTTTTTT. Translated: CASSIALVSDTGELFF.

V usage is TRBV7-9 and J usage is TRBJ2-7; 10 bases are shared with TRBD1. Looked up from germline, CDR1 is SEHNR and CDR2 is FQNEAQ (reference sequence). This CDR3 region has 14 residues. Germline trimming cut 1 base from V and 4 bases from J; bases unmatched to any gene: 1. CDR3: CASSLGQGAYEQYF. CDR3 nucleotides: TGTGCCAGCAGCTTAGGACAGGGGGCTTACGAGCAGTACTTC.

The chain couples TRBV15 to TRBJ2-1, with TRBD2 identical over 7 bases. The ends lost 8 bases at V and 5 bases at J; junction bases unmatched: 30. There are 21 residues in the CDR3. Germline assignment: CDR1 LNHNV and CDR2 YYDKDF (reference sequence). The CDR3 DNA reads TGTGCCACCTCCTCAGAGCCCATTGAGCGGGGAGACGGTCCCCCACACAATGAGCAGTTCTTC. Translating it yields CATSSEPIERGDGPPHNEQFF.

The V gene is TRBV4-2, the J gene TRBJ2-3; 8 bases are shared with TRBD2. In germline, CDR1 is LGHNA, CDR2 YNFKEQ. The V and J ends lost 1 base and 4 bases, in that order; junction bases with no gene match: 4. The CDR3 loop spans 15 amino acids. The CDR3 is CASSQGGLVSDTQYF. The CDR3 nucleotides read TGTGCCAGCAGCCAAGGGGGACTAGTATCAGATACGCAGTATTTT.

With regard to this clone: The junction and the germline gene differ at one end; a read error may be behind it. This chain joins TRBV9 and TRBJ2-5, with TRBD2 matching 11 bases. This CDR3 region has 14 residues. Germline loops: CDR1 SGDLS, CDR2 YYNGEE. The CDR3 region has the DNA TGTGCCAGCAGCCCCAAACTAGCGGGAGAGGCCCAGTACTTC. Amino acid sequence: CASSPKLAGEAQYF.

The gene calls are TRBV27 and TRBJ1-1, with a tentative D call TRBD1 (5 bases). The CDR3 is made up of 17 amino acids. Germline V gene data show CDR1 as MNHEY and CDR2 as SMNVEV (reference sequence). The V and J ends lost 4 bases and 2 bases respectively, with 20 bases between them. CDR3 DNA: TGTGCCAGCAGTTACGGAGGGGCCTTCGGGCGAAACACTGAAGCTTTCTTT. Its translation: CASSYGGAFGRNTEAFF.

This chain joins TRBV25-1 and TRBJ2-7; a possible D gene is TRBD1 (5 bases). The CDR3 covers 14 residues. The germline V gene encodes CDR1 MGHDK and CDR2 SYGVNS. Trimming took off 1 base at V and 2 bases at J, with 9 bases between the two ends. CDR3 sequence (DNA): TGTGCCAGCAGTGAATGGGGCGAACCCTACGAGCAGTACTTC. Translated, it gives CASSEWGEPYEQYF.

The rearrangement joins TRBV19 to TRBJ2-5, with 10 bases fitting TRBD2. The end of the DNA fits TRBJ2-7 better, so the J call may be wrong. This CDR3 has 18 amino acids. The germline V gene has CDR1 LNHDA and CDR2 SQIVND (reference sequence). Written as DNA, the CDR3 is TGTGCCAGTAGTAACCCCCCAGGGGGAGCGGGAGGGATGAACGAGCAGTACTTC. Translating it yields CASSNPPGGAGGMNEQYF.

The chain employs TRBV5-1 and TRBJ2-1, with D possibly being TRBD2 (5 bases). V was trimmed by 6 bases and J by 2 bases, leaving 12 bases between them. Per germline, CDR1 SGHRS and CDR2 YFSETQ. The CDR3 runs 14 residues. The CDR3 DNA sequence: TGCGCCAGCAAGGACTTATGCCCCTACAATGAGCAGTTCTTC. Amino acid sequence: CASKDLCPYNEQFF.

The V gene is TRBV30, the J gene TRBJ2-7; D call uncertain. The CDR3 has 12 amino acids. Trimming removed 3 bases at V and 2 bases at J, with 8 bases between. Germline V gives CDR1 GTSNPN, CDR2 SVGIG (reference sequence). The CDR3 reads CAWRHSPYEQYF. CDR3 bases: TGTGCCTGGAGACACAGTCCCTACGAGCAGTACTTC. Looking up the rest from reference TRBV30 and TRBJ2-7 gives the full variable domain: SQTIHQWPATLVQPVGSPLSLECTVEGTSNPNLYWYRQAAGRGLQLLFYSVGIGQISSEVPQNLSASRPQDRQFILSSKKLLLSDSGFYLCAWRHSPYEQYFGPGTRLTVT.

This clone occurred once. This CDR3 is CAWRSPEGGASYYEQYF. DNA of the CDR3: TGTGCCTGGAGATCCCCCGAGGGGGGGGCCTCGTACTACGAGCAGTACTTC. The rearrangement joins TRBV30 to TRBJ2-7, with D possibly being TRBD2 (7 bases). The CDR3 spans 17 residues. The germline gives CDR1 GTSNPN, CDR2 SVGIG (reference sequence). Trimming took off 3 bases at V and 3 bases at J, with 24 bases between the two ends.

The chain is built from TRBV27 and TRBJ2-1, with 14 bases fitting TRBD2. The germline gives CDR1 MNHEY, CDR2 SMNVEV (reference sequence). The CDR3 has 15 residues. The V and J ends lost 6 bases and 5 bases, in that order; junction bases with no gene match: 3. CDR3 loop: CASSPGLAGDNEQFF. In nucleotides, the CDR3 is TGTGCCAGCAGCCCGGGACTAGCGGGAGACAATGAGCAGTTCTTC.

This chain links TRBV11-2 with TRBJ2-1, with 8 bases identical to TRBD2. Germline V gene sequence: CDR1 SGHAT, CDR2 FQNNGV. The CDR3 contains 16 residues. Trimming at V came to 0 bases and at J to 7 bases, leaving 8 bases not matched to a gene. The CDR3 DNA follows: TGTGCCAGCAGCTTAGATTTCCTAGCGGGCGGGAATGAGCAGTTCTTC. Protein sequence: CASSLDFLAGGNEQFF.

CDR3 sequence: CASTPSPGTGGSNTQYF. The CDR3 DNA reads TGTGCCAGCACCCCATCACCAGGAACGGGAGGGTCTAATACGCAGTATTTT. V gene TRBV5-4 combines with J gene TRBJ2-3, with TRBD2 matching over 8 bases. V trimming: 6 bases; J trimming: 7 bases; junction bases outside the gene matches: 19. In germline, CDR1 is SGHNT, CDR2 YYREEE (reference sequence). This CDR3 has 17 amino acids.

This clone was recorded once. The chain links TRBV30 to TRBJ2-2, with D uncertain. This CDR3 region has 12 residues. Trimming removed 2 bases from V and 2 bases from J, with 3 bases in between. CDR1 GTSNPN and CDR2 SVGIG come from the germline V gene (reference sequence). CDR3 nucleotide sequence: TGTGCCTGGAGTCAAAACACCGGGGAGCTGTTTTTT. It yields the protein CAWSQNTGELFF.